A few counts support the clone carrying this T cell receptor (beta chain). Its matching antigen is unknown. This sequence may be a read error, since a much larger clone differs from it by one base. The CDR3 covers 14 residues. CDR1 and CDR2 from the germline V gene are MNHNS and SASEGT. This sample was included in a study of neurological immune-mediated disorders. TCRdb reprocessed the 5' RACE reads via MiXCR and lists one record per CDR3 protein. The sample lists roughly 32,000 distinct CDR3 sequences; about 3.8% were seen once. General study findings and limits: The absence of any CDR3 amino acid sequence shared by expanded clones across subjects suggests that repertoires were private in all groups.

The sequence was collected from a young man with multiple sclerosis. V gene TRBV6-1 combines with J gene TRBJ1-5; D is uncertain. The source material was PBMCs. The CDR3 loop reads CASILTGSGQPQNF. CDR3 DNA: TGTGCCAGCATTTTGACGGGGAGCGGTCAGCCCCAGAATTTT.